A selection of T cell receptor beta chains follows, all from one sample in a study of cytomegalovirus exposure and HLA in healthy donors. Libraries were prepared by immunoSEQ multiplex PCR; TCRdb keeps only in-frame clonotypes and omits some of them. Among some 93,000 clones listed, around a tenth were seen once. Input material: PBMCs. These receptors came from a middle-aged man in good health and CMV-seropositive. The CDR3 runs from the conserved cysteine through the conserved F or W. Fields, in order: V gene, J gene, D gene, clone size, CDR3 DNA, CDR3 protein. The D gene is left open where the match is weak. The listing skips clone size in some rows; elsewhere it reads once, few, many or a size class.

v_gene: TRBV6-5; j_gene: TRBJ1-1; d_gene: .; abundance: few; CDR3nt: TGTGCCAGCAGTTACGCGGCGAACACTGAAGCTTTCTTT; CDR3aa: CASSYAANTEAFF
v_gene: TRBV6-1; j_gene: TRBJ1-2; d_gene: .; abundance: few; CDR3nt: TGTGCCAGCAGTGTACTCCGGACGGGGGGTAACTATGGCTACACCTTC; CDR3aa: CASSVLRTGGNYGYTF
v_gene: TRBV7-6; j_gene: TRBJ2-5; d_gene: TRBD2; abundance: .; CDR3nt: TGTGCCAGCAGTTCCCTAGCGGGAGCCGGAGGGGCCCAGTACTTC; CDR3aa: CASSSLAGAGGAQYF
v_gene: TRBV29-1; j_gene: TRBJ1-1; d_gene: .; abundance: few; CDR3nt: TGCAGCGTAGCACCACGGGAAACTGAACCTTTCTTT; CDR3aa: CSVAPRETEPFF
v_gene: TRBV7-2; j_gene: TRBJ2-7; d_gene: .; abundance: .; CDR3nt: TGTGCCAGCAGCGACCCGGGACAAGACTACGAGCAGTACTTC; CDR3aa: CASSDPGQDYEQYF
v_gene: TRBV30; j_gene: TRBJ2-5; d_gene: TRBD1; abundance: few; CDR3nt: TGTGCCTGGGCCCGGACAGGGGTAGGGCGGGGGTACCAAGAGACCCAGTACTTC; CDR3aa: CAWARTGVGRGYQETQYF
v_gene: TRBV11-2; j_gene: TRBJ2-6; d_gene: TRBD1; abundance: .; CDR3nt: TGTGCCAGCAGCCGCTACGGACAGGGGGCGGAAGGGGCCAACGTCCTGACTTTC; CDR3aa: CASSRYGQGAEGANVLTF
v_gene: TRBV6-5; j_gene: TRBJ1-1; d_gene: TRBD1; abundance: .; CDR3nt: TGTGCCAGCAGCCGCGAACCCGGGACAGGGACTGAAGCTTTCTTT; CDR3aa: CASSREPGTGTEAFF
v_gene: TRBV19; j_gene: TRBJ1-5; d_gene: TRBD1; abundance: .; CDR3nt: TGTGCCAGTAGGGCCGGGACAGGGGGCTTTCAGCCCCAGCATTTT; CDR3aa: CASRAGTGGFQPQHF
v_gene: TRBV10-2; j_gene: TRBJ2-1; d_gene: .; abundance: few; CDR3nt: TGCGCCAGCAGTGAAAGCGGCTACAATGAGCAGTTCTTC; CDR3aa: CASSESGYNEQFF
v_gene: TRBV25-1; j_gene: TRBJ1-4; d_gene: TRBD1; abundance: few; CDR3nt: TGTGCCAGCAAACGGGACAGGGAGGATGAAAAACTGTTTTTT; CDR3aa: CASKRDREDEKLFF
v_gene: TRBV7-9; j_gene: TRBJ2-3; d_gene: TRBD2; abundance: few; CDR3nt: TGTGCCAGCAGCTTACGGCTAGCGGGAGCAGCAGATACGCAGTATTTT; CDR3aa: CASSLRLAGAADTQYF
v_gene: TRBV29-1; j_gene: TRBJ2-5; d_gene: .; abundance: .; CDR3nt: TGCAGCTGTCAAACCACGGGTGGAGAGACCCAGTACTTC; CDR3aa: CSCQTTGGETQYF
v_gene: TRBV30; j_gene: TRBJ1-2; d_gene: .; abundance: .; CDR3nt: TGTGCCTACCCGGACAGCCGTAAGGGAGGCTACACCTTC; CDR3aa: CAYPDSRKGGYTF
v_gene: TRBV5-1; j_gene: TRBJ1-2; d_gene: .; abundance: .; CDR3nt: TGCGCCAGCAGCCCCCAGGACAGCTATGGCTACACCTTC; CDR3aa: CASSPQDSYGYTF
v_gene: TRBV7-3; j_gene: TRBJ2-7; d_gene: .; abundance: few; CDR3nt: TGTGCCAGCAGCTCCCAGCCAGGCAGCTCCTACGAGCAGTACTTC; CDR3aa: CASSSQPGSSYEQYF
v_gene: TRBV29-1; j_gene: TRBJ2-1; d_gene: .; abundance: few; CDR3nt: TGCAGCGTTGAGCAACGAGGGGGGGTTGAGCAGTTCTTC; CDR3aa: CSVEQRGGVEQFF
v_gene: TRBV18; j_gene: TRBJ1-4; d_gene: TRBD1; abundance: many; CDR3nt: TGTGCCAGCTCATTGGACAGGGGAAGGGAAAAACTGTTTTTT; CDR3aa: CASSLDRGREKLFF
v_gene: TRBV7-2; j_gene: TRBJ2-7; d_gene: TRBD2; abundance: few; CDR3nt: TGTGCCAGCAGCCTAGGCGGGGGTACCTACGAGCAGTACTTC; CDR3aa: CASSLGGGTYEQYF
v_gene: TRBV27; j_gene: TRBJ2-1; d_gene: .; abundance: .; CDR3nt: TGTGCCAGCAGTTTAGAGAGGGCCCTTATCGGCAATGAGCAGTTCTTC; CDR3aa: CASSLERALIGNEQFF
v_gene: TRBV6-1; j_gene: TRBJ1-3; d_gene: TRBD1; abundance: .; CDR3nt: TGTGCCAGCAGTGAAGCGATAATCGGACAGGGCTCGGGAAACACCATATATTTT; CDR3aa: CASSEAIIGQGSGNTIYF
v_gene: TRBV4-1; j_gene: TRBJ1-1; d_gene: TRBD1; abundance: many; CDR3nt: TGCGCCAGCAGCCAAGGGTTGACAGGGAGTACTGAAGCTTTCTTT; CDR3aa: CASSQGLTGSTEAFF
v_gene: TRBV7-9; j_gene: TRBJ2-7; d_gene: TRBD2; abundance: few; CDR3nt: TGTGCCAGCAGCTTAGAGGCTAGCGGATCCTACGAGCAGTACTTC; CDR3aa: CASSLEASGSYEQYF
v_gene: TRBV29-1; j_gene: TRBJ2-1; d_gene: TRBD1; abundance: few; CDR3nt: TGCAGCGTCAATATCCCAAGACAGGGTTCCTACAATGAGCAGTTCTTC; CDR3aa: CSVNIPRQGSYNEQFF
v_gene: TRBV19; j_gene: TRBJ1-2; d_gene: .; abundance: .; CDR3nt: TGTGCCAGTAGTATAGTAGGAGCGGGCAGCGGAGGCTATGGCTACACCTTC; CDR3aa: CASSIVGAGSGGYGYTF
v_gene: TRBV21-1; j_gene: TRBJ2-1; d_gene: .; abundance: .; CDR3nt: TGTGCCAGCAGCAAAGCTTCGGGTAAGCGAGTCTCCTACAATGAGCAGTTCTTC; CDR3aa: CASSKASGKRVSYNEQFF
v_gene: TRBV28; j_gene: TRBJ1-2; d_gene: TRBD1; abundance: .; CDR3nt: TGTGCCAGCCACAGGGGGGCTAACTATGGCTACACCTTC; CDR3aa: CASHRGANYGYTF
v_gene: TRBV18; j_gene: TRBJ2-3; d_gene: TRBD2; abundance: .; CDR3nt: TGTGCCAGCTCACCAAGGCCAGTAACTAGCGGAGGCACAGATACGCAGTATTTT; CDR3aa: CASSPRPVTSGGTDTQYF
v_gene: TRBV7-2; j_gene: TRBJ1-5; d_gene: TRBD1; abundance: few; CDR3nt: TGTGCCAGCAGCTTAGCGCTGGACAGGGGGAGTCAGCCCCAGCATTTT; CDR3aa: CASSLALDRGSQPQHF
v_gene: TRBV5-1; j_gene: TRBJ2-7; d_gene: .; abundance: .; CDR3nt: TGCGCCAGCAGCCCGCGAAGGGACTCACTACCCTACGAGCAGTACTTC; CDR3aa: CASSPRRDSLPYEQYF
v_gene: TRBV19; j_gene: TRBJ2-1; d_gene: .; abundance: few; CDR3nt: TGTGCCACGTACCCAGGGGATTTCCATGAGCAGTTCTTC; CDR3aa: CATYPGDFHEQFF
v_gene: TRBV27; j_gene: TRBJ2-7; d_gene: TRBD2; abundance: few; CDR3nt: TGTGCCAGCAGTCAGACCCGGGGACTAGCGGGGGCCTACGAGCAGTACTTC; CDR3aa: CASSQTRGLAGAYEQYF
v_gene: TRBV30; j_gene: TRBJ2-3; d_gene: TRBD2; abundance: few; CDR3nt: TGTGGGGTCTGGAAAGCGGGAGGAGATACGCAGTATTTT; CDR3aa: CGVWKAGGDTQYF
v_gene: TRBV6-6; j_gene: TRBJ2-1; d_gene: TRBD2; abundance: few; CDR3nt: TGTGCCAGCAGGGCCGGGACTAGATCCTACAATGAGCAGTTCTTC; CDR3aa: CASRAGTRSYNEQFF
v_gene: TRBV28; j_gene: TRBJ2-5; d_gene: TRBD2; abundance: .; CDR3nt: TGTGCCAGCAGTCTAGGACTAGCGGGAGGGGGGGACCAAGAGACCCAGTACTTC; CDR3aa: CASSLGLAGGGDQETQYF
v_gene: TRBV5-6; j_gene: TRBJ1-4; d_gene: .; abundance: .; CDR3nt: TGTGCCAGCAGCTTTAAAGGGGCTAATGAAAAACTGTTTTTT; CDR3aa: CASSFKGANEKLFF
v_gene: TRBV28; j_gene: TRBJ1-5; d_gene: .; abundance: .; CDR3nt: TGTGCCAGCAGACCCACAGGGCAGGTGTGGTCCCAGCATTTT; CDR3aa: CASRPTGQVWSQHF
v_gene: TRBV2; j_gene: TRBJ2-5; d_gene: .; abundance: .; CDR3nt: TGTGCCAGCATTCGGCAGGGCGAAGAGACCCAGTACTTC; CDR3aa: CASIRQGEETQYF
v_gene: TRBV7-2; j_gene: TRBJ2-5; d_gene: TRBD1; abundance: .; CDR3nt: TGTGCCAGCAGCTTAGTCCCTACCGGGACAGGGACTCAAGAGACCCAGTACTTC; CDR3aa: CASSLVPTGTGTQETQYF
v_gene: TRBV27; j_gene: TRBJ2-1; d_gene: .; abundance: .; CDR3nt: TGTGCCAGCAGTTTTCACGCGGGTGAGCAGTTCTTC; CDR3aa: CASSFHAGEQFF
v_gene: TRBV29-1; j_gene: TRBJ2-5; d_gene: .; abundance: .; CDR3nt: TGCAGCGTTGAGGGGGCCCTTACGAGAGAGTACCAAGAGACCCAGTACTTC; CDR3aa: CSVEGALTREYQETQYF
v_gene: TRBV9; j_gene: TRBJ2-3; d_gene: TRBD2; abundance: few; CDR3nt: TGTGCCAGCAGCCCTCCGGGACTAGCGAAGACAGATACGCAGTATTTT; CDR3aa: CASSPPGLAKTDTQYF
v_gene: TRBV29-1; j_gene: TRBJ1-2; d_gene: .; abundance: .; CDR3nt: TGCAGCGTTGAAGGTTCAGGGTTCGGCGGCTACACCTTC; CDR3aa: CSVEGSGFGGYTF
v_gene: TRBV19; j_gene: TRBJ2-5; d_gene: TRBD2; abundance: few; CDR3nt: TGTGCCAGTAGTTCGGGACTAGCGGGGCAAGAGACCCAGTACTTC; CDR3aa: CASSSGLAGQETQYF
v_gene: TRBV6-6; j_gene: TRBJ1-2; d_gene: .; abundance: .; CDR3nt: TGTGCCAGCAGTTACTATGAAGGTAGCGGCTACACCTTC; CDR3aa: CASSYYEGSGYTF
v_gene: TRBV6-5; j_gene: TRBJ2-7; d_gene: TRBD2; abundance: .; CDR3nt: TGTGCCAGCAGACCTTCGGGAGGGAGGAACGAGCAGTACTTC; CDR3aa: CASRPSGGRNEQYF
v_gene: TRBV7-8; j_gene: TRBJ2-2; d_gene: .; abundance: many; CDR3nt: TGTGCCAGCAGCTTAGCGGGACACCTATTTTCCGGGGAGCTGTTTTTT; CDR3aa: CASSLAGHLFSGELFF
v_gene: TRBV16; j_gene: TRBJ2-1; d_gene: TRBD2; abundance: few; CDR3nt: TGTGCCAGCAGCCAAGCTAGCGGGAGTTCTAGCTCCTACAATGAGCAGTTCTTC; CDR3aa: CASSQASGSSSSYNEQFF
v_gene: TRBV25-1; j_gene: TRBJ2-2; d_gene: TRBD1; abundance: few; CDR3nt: TGTGCCAGCAGGGAAACAGGGGTTGGTACCGGGGAGCTGTTTTTT; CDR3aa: CASRETGVGTGELFF
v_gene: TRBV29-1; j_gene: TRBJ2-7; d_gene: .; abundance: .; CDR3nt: TGCAGCGTTGCCAGGGGAACCTACGAGCAGTACTTC; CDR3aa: CSVARGTYEQYF
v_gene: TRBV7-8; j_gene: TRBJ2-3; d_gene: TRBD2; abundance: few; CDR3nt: TGTGCCAGCAGCTTACGGGGAGGGACAGATACGCAGTATTTT; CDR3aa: CASSLRGGTDTQYF
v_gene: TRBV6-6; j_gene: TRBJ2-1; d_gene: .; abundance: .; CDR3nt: TGTGCCAGCAGTTACTCGGGGAGCTCCTACAATGAGCAGTTCTTC; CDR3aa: CASSYSGSSYNEQFF
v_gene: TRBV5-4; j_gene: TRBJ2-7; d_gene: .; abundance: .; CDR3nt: TGTGCCAGCAGCTTTCCCCCGAGGGCTGGGAGCTCCTACGAGCAGTACTTC; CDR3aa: CASSFPPRAGSSYEQYF